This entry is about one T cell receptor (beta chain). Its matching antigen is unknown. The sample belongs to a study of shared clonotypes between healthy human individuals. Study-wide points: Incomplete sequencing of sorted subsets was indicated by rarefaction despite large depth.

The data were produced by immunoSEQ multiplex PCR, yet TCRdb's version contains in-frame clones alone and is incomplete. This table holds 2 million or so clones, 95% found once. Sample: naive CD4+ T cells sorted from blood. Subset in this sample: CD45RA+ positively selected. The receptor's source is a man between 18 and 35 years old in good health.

DNA of the CDR3: TGTGCCAGCAGTGAAAACAGGGTCCTCTCTGGAAACACCATATATTTT. This gives the protein CASSENRVLSGNTIYF. The V gene is TRBV2, the J gene TRBJ1-3, with a tentative D call TRBD1 (6 bases). CDR1 is SNHLY and CDR2 is FYNNEI in the germline V gene. Trimming stripped 2 bases from V and 0 bases from J, with 11 bases between. The CDR3 covers 16 residues.